The 22 T cell receptor beta chains listed next were all sequenced from one sample in a study of control samples from healthy donors and cancer patients. Assay used: immunoSEQ multiplex PCR; TCRdb lists only in-frame clones, some missing. Seen here are about 120,000 clones, 80% to 90% observed once, and the top ten hold around 1.1%. The sample consisted of PBMCs. The receptors come from a woman between 50 and 59 years old with colorectal cancer.

The J gene is TRBJ2-3, the V gene TRBV5-1, with TRBD2 as a possible D gene (6 bases). Germline CDR1 SGHRS, CDR2 YFSETQ. Between the trimmed V and J ends, which lost 7 bases and 4 bases, there was a span of 19 bases. The CDR3 runs 15 residues. The CDR3 here is CASSLESRDADTQYF. The CDR3 DNA reads as TGCGCCAGCTCCCTCGAATCGCGGGACGCAGATACGCAGTATTTT.

The rearrangement uses TRBV4-1 and TRBJ2-3; no reliable D call. Germline CDR1 MGHRA, CDR2 YSYEKL. The V gene lost 1 base and the J gene lost 0 bases, with 5 bases spanning the gap. The CDR3 contains 14 residues. The CDR3: CASSQAPSTDTQYF. The CDR3 DNA sequence: TGCGCCAGCAGCCAAGCCCCAAGCACAGATACGCAGTATTTT.

The chain uses TRBV11-2 and TRBJ2-7; tentative D call: TRBD1 (6 bases). Trimming shortened V by 5 bases and J by 2 bases, and 13 bases separated the two germline ends. Germline CDR1 is SGHAT and CDR2 is FQNNGV. This CDR3 is 14 amino acids long. The CDR3 DNA sequence: TGTGCCAGCAGCCTACGGACAGCTACCTACGAGCAGTACTTC. This encodes CASSLRTATYEQYF.

This chain connects TRBV19 to TRBJ1-2; D remains unclear. The CDR3 is 13 amino acids. Deletions cut 1 base from V and 2 bases from J, with 5 bases between. Germline CDR1 and CDR2: LNHDA and SQIVND (reference sequence). The CDR3, as DNA: TGTGCCAGTAGTATAGGTGGAAACTATGGCTACACCTTC. It encodes CASSIGGNYGYTF.

The count of this clone is one. V gene TRBV3-1 (or the pseudogene TRBV3-2) combines with J gene TRBJ2-4, with TRBD1 matching 7 bases. CDR3 length: 17 residues. Germline lookup yields CDR1 LGHDT and CDR2 YNNKEL (reference sequence). V lost 4 bases to trimming and J lost 5 bases; unmatched junction nucleotides: 14. In DNA form, the CDR3 reads TGTGCCAGCAGCCCGGGACAGTTCGGATGGCAGGAAAACATTCAGTACTTC. Its translation: CASSPGQFGWQENIQYF.

The V and J genes are TRBV3-1 (or the pseudogene TRBV3-2) and TRBJ2-1; 15 bases agree with TRBD2. The CDR3 is 19 amino acids. Looked up from germline, CDR1 is LGHDT and CDR2 is YNNKEL (reference sequence). V trimming: 2 bases; J trimming: 1 base; junction bases outside the gene matches: 6. CDR3 nucleotide sequence: TGTGCCAGCAGCCAAATTCGGACTAGCGGGGGGGCTTCCTACAATGAGCAGTTCTTC. Translation: CASSQIRTSGGASYNEQFF.

The chain joins TRBV5-6 to TRBJ2-2; a weak D match, TRBD1 (6 bases). Germline V gene sequence: CDR1 SGHDT, CDR2 YYEEEE. V lost 4 bases and J lost 8, with 18 bases in between. The CDR3 covers 15 residues. The CDR3 spells CASSRQGKRTGELFF. The CDR3 coding sequence is TGTGCCAGCAGCCGCCAGGGGAAAAGGACTGGGGAGCTGTTTTTT.

This chain joins TRBV30 and TRBJ2-2; D gene ambiguous. CDR1 GTSNPN and CDR2 SVGIG come from the germline V gene (reference sequence). The germline V and J ends were trimmed by 2 bases and 0 bases, with 1 base remaining between them. The CDR3 totals 12 residues. The chain's CDR3 is CAWSSNTGELFF. The CDR3 bases are TGTGCCTGGAGTTCGAACACCGGGGAGCTGTTTTTT.

The genes are TRBV5-1 and TRBJ1-2; possible D gene TRBD1, 6 bases. Trimming left V 2 bases short and J 6 bases short, with 11 bases between. The germline V gene encodes CDR1 SGHRS and CDR2 YFSETQ. The CDR3 totals 13 residues. CDR3 nucleotides: TGCGCCAGCAGCTTTTCAGGGGTGGATGGCTACACCTTC. The encoded protein is CASSFSGVDGYTF.

This clone showed up just once. The V gene is TRBV7-6, the J gene TRBJ2-1, with 7 bases matching TRBD2. J lost 5 bases, V lost 1 base, and 5 bases had no gene match. There are 15 residues in the CDR3. CDR1 and CDR2 (germline): SGHVS, FNYEAQ. CDR3 in amino acids: CASSLVLTSHNEQFF. CDR3 in DNA: TGTGCCAGCAGCTTAGTATTGACTAGCCACAATGAGCAGTTCTTC.

V is TRBV11-2 and J is TRBJ2-5; D is undetermined. The germline V and J ends were trimmed by 8 bases and 4 bases, with 17 bases remaining between them. The CDR3 extends over 14 amino acids. Germline loops: CDR1 SGHAT, CDR2 FQNNGV. In nucleotides, the CDR3 is TGTGCCAGCTCCCCGTTCTGGGCCAGAGAGACCCAGTACTTC. Its translation is CASSPFWARETQYF.

The chain is built from TRBV28 and TRBJ2-1; TRBD1 is a possible D gene (6 bases). V lost 7 bases and J 5 bases, leaving 15 bases between the germline ends. This CDR3 has 14 residues. Looked up from germline, CDR1 is MDHEN and CDR2 is SYDVKM. For the CDR3, the DNA is TGTGCCAGCATCGAAAGCGGACAGCACAATGAGCAGTTCTTC. Protein product: CASIESGQHNEQFF.

The chain joins TRBV5-1 to TRBJ1-2, with 12 positions matching TRBD1. There are 16 residues in the CDR3. Germline lookup yields CDR1 SGHRS and CDR2 YFSETQ. V was clipped by 4 bases and J by 6 bases; unmatched bases: 10. The CDR3, as DNA: TGCGCCAGCAGCCCCGCATCGGGACAGGGGGCAGATGGCTACACCTTC. It encodes CASSPASGQGADGYTF.

The chain employs TRBV19 and TRBJ2-3; 13 positions match TRBD2. Unmatched junction bases numbered 9, after V lost 9 bases and J lost 6 bases. In germline, CDR1 is LNHDA, CDR2 SQIVND (reference sequence). The CDR3 runs 15 residues. This chain's CDR3 is CASATSGRASDTQYF. The DNA of the CDR3 is TGTGCCAGCGCAACTAGCGGGAGGGCATCGGATACGCAGTATTTT.

The table lists this clone with a count of one. This chain uses TRBV24-1 with TRBJ1-2; D is unresolved. With 2 bases removed from V and 8 bases from J, the gap between germline ends came to 14 bases. This CDR3 is 14 amino acids long. The germline CDR1 and CDR2 sequences are KGHDR and SFDVKD. This CDR3 is CATSDSVTAGGYTF. CDR3 DNA sequence: TGTGCCACCAGTGATTCAGTGACCGCTGGGGGCTACACCTTC.

The chain couples TRBV7-3 to TRBJ1-1, with D hard to call. The CDR3 is made up of 13 amino acids. Germline assignment: CDR1 SGHTA and CDR2 FQGTGA. V was trimmed by 1 base and J by 4 bases, leaving 7 bases between them. CDR3 bases: TGTGCCAGCAGCTTAAGTGGTCGCACTGAAGCTTTCTTT. The encoded protein is CASSLSGRTEAFF.

The rearrangement uses TRBV5-4 and TRBJ2-7, with 7 positions matching TRBD1. In germline, CDR1 is SGHNT, CDR2 YYREEE (reference sequence). The CDR3 runs 16 residues. The junction had 15 bases not matched to a gene; V was cut back by 4 bases and J by 5 bases. The CDR3 bases are TGTGCCAGCAGCCTATGGACGACAGGGTTTAACGACGAGCAGTACTTC. Its translation is CASSLWTTGFNDEQYF.

This clone was observed a single time. The chain is built from TRBV10-1 and TRBJ2-2; D may be TRBD1 (6 bases). Germline CDR1 WNHNN, CDR2 SYGVQD (reference sequence). This CDR3 has 16 residues. V lost 5 bases to trimming and J lost 4 bases, with 17 bases between them. In DNA form, the CDR3 reads TGCGCCAGCAGTATAGGAGACAGGTTTTTCACCGGGGAGCTGTTTTTT. Translated: CASSIGDRFFTGELFF.

This chain connects TRBV4-1 to TRBJ1-5, with a possible D match to TRBD1 (5 bases). With 0 bases removed from V and 5 bases from J, the gap between germline ends came to 14 bases. CDR1 is MGHRA and CDR2 is YSYEKL in the germline V gene. The CDR3 sequence is 16 residues long. The CDR3 coding sequence is TGCGCCAGCAGCCAAGATAGGCAGGGTGTGGATCAGCCCCAGCATTTT. Translating gives CASSQDRQGVDQPQHF.

The V call is TRBV18, the J call TRBJ2-3; D is tentatively TRBD1 or TRBD2 (5 bases each). The germline V gene encodes CDR1 KGHSH and CDR2 LQKENI. The CDR3 is 15 amino acids. V shed 3 bases and J shed 1 base, with 11 bases lying between them. CDR3 nucleotide sequence: TGTGCCAGCTCACCCGGGGCGGACCGCACAGATACGCAGTATTTT. Translated: CASSPGADRTDTQYF.

The chain is built from TRBV6-5 and TRBJ1-5; possible D gene TRBD1, 5 bases. Germline loops: CDR1 MNHEY, CDR2 SVGAGI. This CDR3 spans 14 amino acids. V dropped 7 bases and J dropped 5 bases, with 15 bases sitting between them. The CDR3 reads CASKTRVEDQPQHF. The DNA of the CDR3 is TGTGCCAGCAAGACCAGGGTGGAGGATCAGCCCCAGCATTTT.

The rearrangement joins TRBV24-1 to TRBJ2-1; perhaps TRBD2 as D (6 bases). Germline-derived CDR1 and CDR2 are KGHDR and SFDVKD. The CDR3 sequence is 17 residues long. The V end was cut by 5 bases, the J end by 6 bases, with 22 bases between. CDR3 sequence reads: CATSASRVGLGGNEQFF. The CDR3 DNA reads TGTGCCACCAGTGCCTCCCGGGTGGGTTTGGGGGGCAATGAGCAGTTCTTC.